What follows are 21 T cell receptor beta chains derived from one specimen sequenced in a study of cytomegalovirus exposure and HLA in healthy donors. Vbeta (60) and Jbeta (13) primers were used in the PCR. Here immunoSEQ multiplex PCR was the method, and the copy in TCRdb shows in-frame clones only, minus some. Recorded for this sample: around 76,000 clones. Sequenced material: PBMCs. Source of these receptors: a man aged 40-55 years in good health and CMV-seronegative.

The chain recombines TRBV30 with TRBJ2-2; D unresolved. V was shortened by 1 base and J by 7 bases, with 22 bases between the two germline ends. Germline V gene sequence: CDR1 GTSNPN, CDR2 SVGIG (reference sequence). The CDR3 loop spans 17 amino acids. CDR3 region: CAWSALLTLEVSGELFF. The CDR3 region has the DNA TGTGCCTGGAGTGCCCTCCTTACCCTCGAAGTTAGCGGGGAGCTGTTTTTT.

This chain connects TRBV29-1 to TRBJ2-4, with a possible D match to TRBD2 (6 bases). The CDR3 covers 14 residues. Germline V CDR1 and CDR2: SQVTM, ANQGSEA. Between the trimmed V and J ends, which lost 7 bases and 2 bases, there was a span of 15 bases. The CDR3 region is CSAGGERTKNIQYF. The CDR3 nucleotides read TGCAGCGCTGGAGGGGAGAGAACCAAAAACATTCAGTACTTC.

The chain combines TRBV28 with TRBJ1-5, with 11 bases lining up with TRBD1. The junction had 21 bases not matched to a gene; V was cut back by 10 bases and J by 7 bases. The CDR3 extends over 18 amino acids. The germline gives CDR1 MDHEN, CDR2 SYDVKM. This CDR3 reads CAITGLSGTGGVGQPQHF. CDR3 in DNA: TGTGCCATCACTGGGTTGTCGGGGACAGGGGGAGTTGGACAGCCCCAGCATTTT.

The CDR3 loop reads CASSFTGLPKNIQYF. The DNA of the CDR3 is TGTGCCAGCAGTTTCACAGGGTTGCCCAAAAACATTCAGTACTTC. The chain uses TRBV27 and TRBJ2-4, with D possibly TRBD1 on 6 matching bases. V dropped 3 bases and J dropped 2 bases, with 11 bases sitting between them. The V gene's germline CDR1 is MNHEY and CDR2 SMNVEV (reference sequence). This CDR3 has 15 amino acids.

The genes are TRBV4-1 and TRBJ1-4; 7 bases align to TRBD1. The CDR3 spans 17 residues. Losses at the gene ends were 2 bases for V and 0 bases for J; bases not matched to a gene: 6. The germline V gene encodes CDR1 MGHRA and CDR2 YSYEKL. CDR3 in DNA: TGCGCCAGCAGCCAAAACCCGACAGGGACAACTAATGAAAAACTGTTTTTT. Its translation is CASSQNPTGTTNEKLFF.

Written as DNA, the CDR3 is TGTGCCAGCAGCGTAGATGTGCGGGGGGGTCTCGAAAACATTCAGTACTTC. Its translation is CASSVDVRGGLENIQYF. J is TRBJ2-4 and V is TRBV9; TRBD2 agrees at 9 bases. Per the germline V gene, CDR1 is SGDLS and CDR2 is YYNGEE. The CDR3 has 17 residues. V lost 0 bases and J lost 5; bases outside the gene matches: 9.

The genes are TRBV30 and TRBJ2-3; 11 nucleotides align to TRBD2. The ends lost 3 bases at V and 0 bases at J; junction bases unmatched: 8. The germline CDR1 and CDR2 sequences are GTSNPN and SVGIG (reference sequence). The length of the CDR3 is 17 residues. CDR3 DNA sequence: TGTGCCTGGAGACTAGCGGGGGCGAGATCTAGCACAGATACGCAGTATTTT. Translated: CAWRLAGARSSTDTQYF. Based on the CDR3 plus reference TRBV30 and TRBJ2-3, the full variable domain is SQTIHQWPATLVQPVGSPLSLECTVEGTSNPNLYWYRQAAGRGLQLLFYSVGIGQISSEVPQNLSASRPQDRQFILSSKKLLLSDSGFYLCAWRLAGARSSTDTQYFGPGTRLTVL.

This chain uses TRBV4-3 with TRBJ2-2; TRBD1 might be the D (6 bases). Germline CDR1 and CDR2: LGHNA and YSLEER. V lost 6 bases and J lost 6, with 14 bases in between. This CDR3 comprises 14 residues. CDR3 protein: CASRTGLQAGELFF. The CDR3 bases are TGCGCCAGCAGAACAGGGCTGCAGGCCGGGGAGCTGTTTTTT.

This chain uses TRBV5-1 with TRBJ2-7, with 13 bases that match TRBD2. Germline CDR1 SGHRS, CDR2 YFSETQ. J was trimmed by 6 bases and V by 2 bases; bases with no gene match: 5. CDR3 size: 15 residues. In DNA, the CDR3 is TGCGCCAGCAGCTTACGACTAGCGGGAGGAACCGAGCAGTACTTC. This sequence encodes CASSLRLAGGTEQYF.

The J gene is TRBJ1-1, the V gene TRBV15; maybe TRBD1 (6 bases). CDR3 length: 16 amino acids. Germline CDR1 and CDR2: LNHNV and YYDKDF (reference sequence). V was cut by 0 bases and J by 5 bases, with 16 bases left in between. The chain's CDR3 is CATSRDRGRGRTEAFF. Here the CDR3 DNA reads TGTGCCACCAGCAGAGATAGGGGGAGGGGAAGGACTGAAGCTTTCTTT.

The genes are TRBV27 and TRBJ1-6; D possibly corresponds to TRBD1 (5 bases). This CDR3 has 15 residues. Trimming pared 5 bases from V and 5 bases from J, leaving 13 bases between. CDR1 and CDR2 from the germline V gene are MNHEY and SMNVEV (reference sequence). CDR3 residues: CASSDPGLHNSPLHF. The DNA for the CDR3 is TGTGCCAGCAGTGACCCGGGACTACATAATTCACCCCTCCACTTT.

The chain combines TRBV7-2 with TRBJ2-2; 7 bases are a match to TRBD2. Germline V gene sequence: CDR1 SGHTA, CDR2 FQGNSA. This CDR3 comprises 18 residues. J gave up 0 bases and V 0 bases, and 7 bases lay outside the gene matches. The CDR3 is CASSLAPAGSPNTGELFF. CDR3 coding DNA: TGTGCCAGCAGCTTAGCTCCAGCGGGGTCCCCGAACACCGGGGAGCTGTTTTTT.

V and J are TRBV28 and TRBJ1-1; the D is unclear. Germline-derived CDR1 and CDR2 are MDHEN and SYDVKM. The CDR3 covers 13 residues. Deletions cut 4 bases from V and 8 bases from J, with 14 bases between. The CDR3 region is CASSSLRRVEAFF. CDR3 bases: TGTGCCAGCAGTTCTCTCCGGAGAGTGGAAGCTTTCTTT.

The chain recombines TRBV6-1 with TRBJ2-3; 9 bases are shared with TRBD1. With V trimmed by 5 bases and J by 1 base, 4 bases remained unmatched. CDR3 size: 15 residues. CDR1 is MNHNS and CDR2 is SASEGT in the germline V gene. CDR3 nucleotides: TGTGCCAGCAGTAGGACAGGGGAGGGCACAGATACGCAGTATTTT. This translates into CASSRTGEGTDTQYF.

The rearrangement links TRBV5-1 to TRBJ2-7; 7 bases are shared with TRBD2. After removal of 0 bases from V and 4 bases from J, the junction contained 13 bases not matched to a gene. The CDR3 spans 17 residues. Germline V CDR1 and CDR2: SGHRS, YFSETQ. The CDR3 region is CASSLASGGGSGYEQYF. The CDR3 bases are TGCGCCAGCAGCTTGGCCAGTGGGGGGGGATCCGGGTACGAGCAGTACTTC.

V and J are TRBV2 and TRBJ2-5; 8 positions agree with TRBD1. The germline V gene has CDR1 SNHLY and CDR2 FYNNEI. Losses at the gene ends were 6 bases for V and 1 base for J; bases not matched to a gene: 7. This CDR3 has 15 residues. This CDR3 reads CASSGQGFFQETQYF. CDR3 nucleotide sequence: TGTGCCAGCAGCGGACAGGGTTTTTTCCAAGAGACCCAGTACTTC.

As DNA, the CDR3 is TGTGCCAGCAGTTCTAGCGGGAGAATTATCTACGAGCAGTACTTC. This translates into CASSSSGRIIYEQYF. The rearrangement joins TRBV28 to TRBJ2-7; 10 bases match TRBD2. V lost 4 bases to trimming and J lost 3 bases; unmatched junction nucleotides: 6. CDR3 size: 15 residues. Per the germline V gene, CDR1 is MDHEN and CDR2 is SYDVKM.

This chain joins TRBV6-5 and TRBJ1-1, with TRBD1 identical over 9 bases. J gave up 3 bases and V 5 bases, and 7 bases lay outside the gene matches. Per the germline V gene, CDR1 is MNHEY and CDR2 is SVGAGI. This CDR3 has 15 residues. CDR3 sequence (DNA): TGTGCCAGCAGTATACAGGGGGCTCTTCACACTGAAGCTTTCTTT. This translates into CASSIQGALHTEAFF.

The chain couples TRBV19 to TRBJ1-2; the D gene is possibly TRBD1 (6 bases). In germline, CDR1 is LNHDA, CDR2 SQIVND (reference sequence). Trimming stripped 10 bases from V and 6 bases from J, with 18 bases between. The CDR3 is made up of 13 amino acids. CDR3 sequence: CAIQGQGKNGYTF. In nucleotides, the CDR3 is TGTGCCATTCAAGGGCAGGGGAAGAATGGCTACACCTTC.

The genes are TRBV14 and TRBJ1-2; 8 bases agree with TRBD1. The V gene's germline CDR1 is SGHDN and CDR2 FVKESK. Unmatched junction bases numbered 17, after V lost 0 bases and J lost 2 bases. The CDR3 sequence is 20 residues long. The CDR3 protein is CASSQERYSILRQGNYGYTF. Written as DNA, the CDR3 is TGTGCCAGCAGCCAAGAGCGCTATTCAATTCTCAGACAGGGGAACTATGGCTACACCTTC.

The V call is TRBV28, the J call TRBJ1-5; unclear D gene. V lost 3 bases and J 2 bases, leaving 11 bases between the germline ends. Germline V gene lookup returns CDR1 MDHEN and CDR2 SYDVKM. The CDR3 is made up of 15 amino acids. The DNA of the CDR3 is TGTGCCAGCAGTTTCAGAGCTCGGGGCAATCAGCCCCAGCATTTT. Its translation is CASSFRARGNQPQHF.